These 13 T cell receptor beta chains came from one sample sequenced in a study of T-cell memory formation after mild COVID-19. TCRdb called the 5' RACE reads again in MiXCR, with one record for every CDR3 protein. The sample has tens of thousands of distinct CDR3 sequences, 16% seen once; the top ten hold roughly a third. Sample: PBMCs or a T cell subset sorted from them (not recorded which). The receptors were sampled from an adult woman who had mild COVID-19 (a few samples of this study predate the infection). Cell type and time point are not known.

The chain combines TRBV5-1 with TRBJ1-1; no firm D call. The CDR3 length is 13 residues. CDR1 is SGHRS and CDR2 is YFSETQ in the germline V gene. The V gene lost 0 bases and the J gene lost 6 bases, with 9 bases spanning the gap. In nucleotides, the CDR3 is TGCGCCAGCAGCTTGGCGAGCGGGGCTGAAGCTTTCTTT. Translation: CASSLASGAEAFF.

This CDR3 reads CSARGTSGVVYEQYF. CDR3 DNA sequence: TGCAGTGCTAGGGGGACTAGCGGGGTAGTTTACGAGCAGTACTTC. The chain has TRBV20-1 and TRBJ2-7; TRBD2 agrees at 13 bases. The ends lost 3 bases at V and 4 bases at J; junction bases unmatched: 6. CDR3 size: 15 residues. Germline assignment: CDR1 DFQATT and CDR2 SNEGSKA (reference sequence).

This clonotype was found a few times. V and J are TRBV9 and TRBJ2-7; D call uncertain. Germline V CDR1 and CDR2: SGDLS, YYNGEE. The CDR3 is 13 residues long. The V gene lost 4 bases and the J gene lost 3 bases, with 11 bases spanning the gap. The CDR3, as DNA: TGTGCCAGCAGCTCAAGCCCAAACTACGAGCAGTACTTC. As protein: CASSSSPNYEQYF.

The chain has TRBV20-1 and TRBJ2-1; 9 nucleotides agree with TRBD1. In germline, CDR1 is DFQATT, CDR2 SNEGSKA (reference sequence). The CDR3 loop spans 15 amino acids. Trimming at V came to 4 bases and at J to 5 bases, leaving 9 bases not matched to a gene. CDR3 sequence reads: CSATFPGTGNNEQFF. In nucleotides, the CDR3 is TGCAGTGCTACCTTCCCCGGGACAGGGAACAATGAGCAGTTCTTC.

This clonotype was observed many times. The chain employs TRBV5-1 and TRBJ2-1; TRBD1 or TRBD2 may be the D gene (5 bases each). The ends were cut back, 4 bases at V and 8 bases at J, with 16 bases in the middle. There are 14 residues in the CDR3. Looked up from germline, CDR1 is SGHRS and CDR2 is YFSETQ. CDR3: CASSHRGLEDEQFF. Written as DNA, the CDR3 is TGCGCCAGCAGCCACCGGGGCCTCGAGGATGAGCAGTTCTTC.

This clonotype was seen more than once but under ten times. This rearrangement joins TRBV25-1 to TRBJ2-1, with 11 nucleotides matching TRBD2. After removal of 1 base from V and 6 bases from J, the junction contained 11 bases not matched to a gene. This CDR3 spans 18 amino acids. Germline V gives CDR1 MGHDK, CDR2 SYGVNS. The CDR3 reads CASSESYLAGGPGNEQFF. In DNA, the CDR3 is TGTGCCAGCAGTGAATCCTACTTAGCGGGAGGGCCTGGCAATGAGCAGTTCTTC.

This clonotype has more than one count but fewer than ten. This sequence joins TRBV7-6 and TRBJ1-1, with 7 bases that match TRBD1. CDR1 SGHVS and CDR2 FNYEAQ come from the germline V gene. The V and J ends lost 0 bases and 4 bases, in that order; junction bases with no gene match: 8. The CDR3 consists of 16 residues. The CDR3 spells CASSLAGRGLRTEAFF. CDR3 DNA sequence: TGTGCCAGCAGCTTAGCGGGCAGGGGGTTACGCACTGAAGCTTTCTTT.

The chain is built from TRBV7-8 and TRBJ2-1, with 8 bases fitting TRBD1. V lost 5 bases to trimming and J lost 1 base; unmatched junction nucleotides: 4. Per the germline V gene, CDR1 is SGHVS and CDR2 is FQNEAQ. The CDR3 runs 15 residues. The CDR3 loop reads CASSPTGVSYNEQFF. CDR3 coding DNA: TGTGCCAGCAGCCCGACAGGGGTTTCCTACAATGAGCAGTTCTTC.

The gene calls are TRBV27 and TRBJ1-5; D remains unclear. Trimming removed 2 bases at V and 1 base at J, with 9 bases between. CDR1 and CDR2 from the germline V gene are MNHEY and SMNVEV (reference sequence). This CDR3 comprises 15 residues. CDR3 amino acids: CASSLRPASNQPQHF. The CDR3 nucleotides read TGTGCCAGCAGTTTACGACCAGCGAGCAATCAGCCCCAGCATTTT.

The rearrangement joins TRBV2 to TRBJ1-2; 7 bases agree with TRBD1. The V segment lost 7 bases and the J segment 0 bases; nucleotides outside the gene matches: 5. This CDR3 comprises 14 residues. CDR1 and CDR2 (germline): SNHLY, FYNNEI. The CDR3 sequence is CASTDRAPNYGYTF. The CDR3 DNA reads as TGTGCCAGCACCGACAGGGCCCCTAACTATGGCTACACCTTC.

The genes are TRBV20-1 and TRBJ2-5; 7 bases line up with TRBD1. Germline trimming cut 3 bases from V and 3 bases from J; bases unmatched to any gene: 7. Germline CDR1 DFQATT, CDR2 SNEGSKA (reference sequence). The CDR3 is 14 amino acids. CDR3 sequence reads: CSARIGGREETQYF. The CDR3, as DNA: TGCAGTGCTAGGATAGGGGGCAGAGAAGAGACCCAGTACTTC.

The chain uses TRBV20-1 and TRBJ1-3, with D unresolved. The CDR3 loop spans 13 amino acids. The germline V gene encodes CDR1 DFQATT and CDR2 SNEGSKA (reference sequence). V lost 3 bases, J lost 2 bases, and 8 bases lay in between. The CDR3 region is CSARPGPGNTIYF. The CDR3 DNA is TGCAGTGCTAGGCCCGGACCTGGAAACACCATATATTTT.

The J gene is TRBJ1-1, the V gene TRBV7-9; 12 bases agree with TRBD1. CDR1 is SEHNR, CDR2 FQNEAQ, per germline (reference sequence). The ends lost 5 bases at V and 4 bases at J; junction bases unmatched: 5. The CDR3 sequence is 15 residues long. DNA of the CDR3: TGTGCCAGCAGCAGGGGGACAGGGGGCGTCACTGAAGCTTTCTTT. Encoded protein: CASSRGTGGVTEAFF.